This T cell receptor beta chain was recovered during a study of shared clonotypes between healthy human individuals. Study observations and caveats: Donors were few, which limited the genetic and exposure-history diversity represented.

Notes on this clone: The antigen is not known.

Germline V gives CDR1 LGHNA, CDR2 YNFKEQ. The ends lost 4 bases at V and 1 base at J; junction bases unmatched: 2. The CDR3 length is 16 residues. The authors' processing: Filtering differed, since immunoSEQ gave only junction sequences and no quality scores. The protocol was immunoSEQ multiplex PCR, while the TCRdb copy is restricted to in-frame clones and leaves out a portion. V and J calls and clone size are copied from that table; D and trimming were computed from the DNA. The sample has 2 million or so clones, approximately 95% seen once. CD4+ cell separation produced CD45RA+ naive and CD45RA-negative memory subsets.

The TCR comes from a man aged 18 to 30 in good health. The V call is TRBV4-2, the J call TRBJ2-2; 11 nucleotides match TRBD2. The sequencing sample was made of naive CD4+ T cells sorted from blood. The subset was: CD45RA+ positively selected. CDR3 amino acids: CASSPGLAGNTGELFF. CDR3 in DNA: TGTGCCAGCAGCCCTGGACTAGCGGGGAACACCGGGGAGCTGTTTTTT.